This TCR beta chain was sequenced during a study of cytomegalovirus exposure and HLA in healthy donors. Germline V gene sequence: CDR1 SGHDT, CDR2 YYEEEE. The CDR3 extends over 15 amino acids. V was pared by 1 base and J by 1 base, with 11 bases between. Study-wide results and caveats: Later analysis identified a missense DCLRE1C variant that was linked to TCR beta V- and J-gene trimming.

This clone was recorded only once. Its antigen is as yet unknown. 60 Vbeta and 13 Jbeta primers were used in PCR. The table came from immunoSEQ multiplex PCR; TCRdb's copy has only in-frame clones and leaves some out. The sample lists 110,000 to 150,000 clones, roughly three quarters occurring once. V and J are TRBV5-6 and TRBJ1-1; D gene ambiguous. The specimen sequenced was PBMCs. The receptor's source is a male donor in good health and CMV-seronegative. CDR3 DNA sequence: TGTGCCAGCAGCTTGTGGGTACGGGAGAACACTGAAGCTTTCTTT. It specifies CASSLWVRENTEAFF.